These 27 T cell receptor beta chains were sequenced from one sample in a study of T cell changes during pregnancy in multiple sclerosis. This table comes from immunoSEQ multiplex PCR, and its TCRdb copy is limited to in-frame clones, with some not included. The sample has some 79,000 clones, around 90% seen once. The source was CD4+ T cells from peripheral blood mononuclear cells, collected in the second trimester of pregnancy. These receptor sequences come from a female donor with multiple sclerosis, enrolled in a pregnancy study.

The V call is TRBV29-1, the J call TRBJ2-7; 9 nucleotides align to TRBD1. Germline V gene sequence: CDR1 SQVTM, CDR2 ANQGSEA. V was pared by 6 bases and J by 7 bases, with 13 bases of the junction left unmatched. There are 14 residues in the CDR3. The CDR3 sequence is CSVENRDRELEQYF. Written as DNA, the CDR3 is TGCAGCGTCGAAAACCGGGACAGGGAATTAGAGCAGTACTTC.

The rearrangement links TRBV6-6 to TRBJ2-3, with unresolved D. Germline V gives CDR1 MNHNY, CDR2 SVGAGI (reference sequence). V was trimmed by 7 bases and J by 2 bases, leaving 7 bases between them. The CDR3 has 12 residues. Here the CDR3 reads CASTRVTDTQYF. In DNA, the CDR3 is TGTGCCAGCACCCGGGTCACAGATACGCAGTATTTT.

This chain uses TRBV5-1 with TRBJ2-7; D is undetermined. Germline CDR1 is SGHRS and CDR2 is YFSETQ. The CDR3 has 13 amino acids. V was cut by 4 bases and J by 5 bases, with 13 bases left in between. The CDR3 coding sequence is TGCGCCAGCAGCCTAGATAGCTTGGACGAGCAGTACTTC. It translates to CASSLDSLDEQYF.

This rearrangement joins TRBV27 to TRBJ2-2, with 7 bases matching TRBD1. The germline V gene has CDR1 MNHEY and CDR2 SMNVEV (reference sequence). J gave up 7 bases and V 5 bases, and 4 bases lay outside the gene matches. This CDR3 comprises 13 residues. The CDR3 reads CASSHRGGGELFF. As DNA, the CDR3 is TGTGCCAGCAGTCACAGGGGTGGCGGGGAGCTGTTTTTT.

DNA for the CDR3: TGTGCCAGCAGCCCAGGGCCTAACAATCAGCCCCAGCATTTT. Amino acids: CASSPGPNNQPQHF. The J gene is TRBJ1-5, the V gene TRBV6-1; perhaps TRBD1 as D (5 bases). V was cut by 6 bases and J by 3 bases, with 12 bases left in between. The CDR3 contains 14 residues. Germline V lookup: CDR1 MNHNS, CDR2 SASEGT.

The chain recombines TRBV30 with TRBJ1-2; no firm D call. The CDR3 is made up of 12 amino acids. The V end was cut by 3 bases, the J end by 4 bases, with 9 bases between. In germline, CDR1 is GTSNPN, CDR2 SVGIG (reference sequence). The CDR3 DNA reads as TGTGCCTGGAGGGCGACTGGCTATGGCTACACCTTC. The encoded protein is CAWRATGYGYTF.

The chain is built from TRBV7-2 and TRBJ1-5; TRBD1 might be the D (6 bases). The CDR3 is 14 residues long. The germline CDR1 and CDR2 sequences are SGHTA and FQGNSA. V lost 5 bases to trimming and J lost 4 bases, with 12 bases between them. This CDR3 reads CASSGKTGNQPQHF. Here the CDR3 DNA reads TGTGCCAGCAGCGGCAAGACAGGAAATCAGCCCCAGCATTTT.

The chain links TRBV6-1 to TRBJ2-2; a weak D match, TRBD2 (6 bases). V was shortened by 5 bases and J by 1 base, with 8 bases between the two germline ends. Germline V lookup: CDR1 MNHNS, CDR2 SASEGT. The CDR3 has 14 residues. The CDR3, as DNA: TGTGCCAGCAGTTGGGAGGAGAACACCGGGGAGCTGTTTTTT. Translation gives CASSWEENTGELFF.

J is TRBJ2-3 and V is TRBV5-4; TRBD1 is a possible D gene (5 bases). Deletions cut 3 bases from V and 4 bases from J, with 18 bases between. Germline V gene sequence: CDR1 SGHNT, CDR2 YYREEE (reference sequence). This CDR3 is built from 16 residues. Here the CDR3 reads CASSSPRQGVADTQYF. DNA of the CDR3: TGTGCCAGCAGCTCCCCCCGTCAGGGTGTGGCAGATACGCAGTATTTT.

In DNA form, the CDR3 reads TGTGCCAGCAGCCTAGGGCGAGCGACCTCCTACGAGCAGTACTTC. Translation: CASSLGRATSYEQYF. V gene TRBV11-2 combines with J gene TRBJ2-7; D ambiguous. CDR1 SGHAT and CDR2 FQNNGV come from the germline V gene. Trimming pared 5 bases from V and 0 bases from J, leaving 14 bases between. The CDR3 has 15 residues.

This chain joins TRBV7-6 and TRBJ2-1; D might be TRBD2 (5 bases). The V end was cut by 4 bases, the J end by 0 bases, with 13 bases between. The CDR3 spans 16 residues. In germline, CDR1 is SGHVS, CDR2 FNYEAQ. CDR3 sequence (DNA): TGTGCCAGCAGCTCAGGTACGGGAAGCTCCTACAATGAGCAGTTCTTC. Translation: CASSSGTGSSYNEQFF.

The chain carries TRBV19 and TRBJ2-3; 9 nucleotides match TRBD2. V lost 10 bases, J lost 2 bases, and 7 bases stayed unmatched. CDR3 length equals 14 residues. Looked up from germline, CDR1 is LNHDA and CDR2 is SQIVND (reference sequence). The CDR3 region has the DNA TGTGCCACCACCTTAGCGGGAGCCACAGATACGCAGTATTTT. It specifies CATTLAGATDTQYF. The variable domain in full, with the rest retrieved from reference TRBV19 and TRBJ2-3, is DGGITQSPKYLFRKEGQNVTLSCEQNLNHDAMYWYRQDPGQGLRLIYYSQIVNDFQKGDIAEGYSVSREKKESFPLTVTSAQKNPTAFYLCATTLAGATDTQYFGPGTRLTVL.

The V call is TRBV6-1, the J call TRBJ2-3; 11 bases agree with TRBD2. The CDR3 has 16 residues. CDR1 and CDR2 (germline): MNHNS, SASEGT. Trimming took 4 bases from V and 2 from J; bases not matched to a gene: 5. In DNA form, the CDR3 reads TGTGCCAGCAGTGCCGGGACTAGCGGATTCACAGATACGCAGTATTTT. Its translation is CASSAGTSGFTDTQYF.

This clone came up once. The chain combines TRBV2 with TRBJ1-1; D ambiguous. Germline V gene lookup returns CDR1 SNHLY and CDR2 FYNNEI. This CDR3 comprises 12 residues. V lost 10 bases and J lost 1, with 10 bases in between. Here the CDR3 reads CATTTGNTEAFF. The CDR3 DNA reads TGTGCCACCACCACCGGGAACACTGAAGCTTTCTTT.

The rearrangement joins TRBV5-8 to TRBJ2-7; weak D call: TRBD1 (6 bases). Germline CDR1 SGHTS, CDR2 YDEGEE. This CDR3 is built from 16 residues. Between the trimmed V and J ends, which lost 5 bases and 1 base, there was a span of 19 bases. CDR3 sequence: CASSRPPDRHSYEQYF. DNA for the CDR3: TGTGCCAGCAGTCGACCTCCGGACAGACATTCCTACGAGCAGTACTTC.

The chain employs TRBV13 and TRBJ2-3; no clear D gene. The germline CDR1 and CDR2 sequences are PRHDT and FYEKMQ (reference sequence). Trimming took off 5 bases at V and 5 bases at J, with 17 bases between the two ends. This CDR3 comprises 15 residues. The DNA for the CDR3 is TGTGCCAGCAGCCCCTCCCCGAACCCGGGAGATACGCAGTATTTT. Translating gives CASSPSPNPGDTQYF.

The rearrangement links TRBV7-2 to TRBJ2-7, with 11 nucleotides matching TRBD2. V gave up 1 base and J gave up 2 bases; unmatched junction bases: 7. Germline assignment: CDR1 SGHTA and CDR2 FQGNSA. CDR3 size: 17 residues. This chain's CDR3 is CASSLVASGRQTYEQYF. For the CDR3, the DNA is TGTGCCAGCAGCTTAGTGGCTAGCGGGAGGCAGACCTACGAGCAGTACTTC.

A remark on this clone: At one end the junction does not follow the germline gene, possibly because of a read error. The chain joins TRBV7-2 to TRBJ1-3, with TRBD1 identical over 11 bases. The germline CDR1 and CDR2 sequences are SGHTA and FQGNSA. The CDR3 is made up of 19 amino acids. The CDR3 bases are TGTGCCAGCAGCTTACCCCGGACAGGGGGCGAAAGGTCTTACCCCTTATTGAACTTT. Protein sequence: CASSLPRTGGERSYPLLNF.

The chain has TRBV5-6 and TRBJ2-2, with a weak D call TRBD1 (5 bases). V gave up 2 bases and J gave up 6 bases, with 11 bases separating them. This CDR3 contains 14 residues. Looked up from germline, CDR1 is SGHDT and CDR2 is YYEEEE. The CDR3 protein is CASSLAGRAGELFF. DNA for the CDR3: TGTGCCAGCAGCTTAGCAGGGCGAGCCGGGGAGCTGTTTTTT. Full variable domain (missing parts from reference TRBV5-6 and TRBJ2-2): DAGVTQSPTHLIKTRGQQVTLRCSPKSGHDTVSWYQQALGQGPQFIFQYYEEEERQRGNFPDRFSGHQFPNYSSELNVNALLLGDSALYLCASSLAGRAGELFFGEGSRLTVL.

The chain joins TRBV29-1 to TRBJ2-1; 10 nucleotides line up with TRBD1. The V gene's germline CDR1 is SQVTM and CDR2 ANQGSEA. The J segment lost 6 bases and the V segment lost 8 bases, leaving 4 bases of the junction unmatched. The CDR3 spans 12 residues. The DNA of the CDR3 is TGCAGCACCTGGACAGGGGGCAATGAGCAGTTCTTC. This gives the protein CSTWTGGNEQFF.

V and J are TRBV5-6 and TRBJ2-4, with 9 bases matching TRBD1. CDR1 SGHDT and CDR2 YYEEEE come from the germline V gene. The junction had 11 bases not matched to a gene; V was cut back by 4 bases and J by 0 bases. CDR3 length: 18 amino acids. CDR3 protein: CASSAGTGRVTAKNIQYF. CDR3 nucleotide sequence: TGTGCCAGCAGCGCCGGGACAGGGCGTGTGACAGCCAAAAACATTCAGTACTTC.

This clone was counted only a few times. The CDR3 here is CASSHTQGGYTF. The CDR3 DNA reads as TGCGCCAGCAGCCATACACAGGGGGGCTACACCTTC. The chain joins TRBV4-1 to TRBJ1-2, with TRBD1 matching 7 bases. The CDR3 is made up of 12 amino acids. V lost 3 bases to trimming and J lost 8 bases; unmatched junction nucleotides: 3. CDR1 and CDR2 (germline): MGHRA, YSYEKL.

The genes are TRBV5-1 and TRBJ2-1; TRBD1 matches at 9 bases. The CDR3 length is 14 residues. V was clipped by 4 bases and J by 6 bases; unmatched bases: 5. Germline CDR1 and CDR2: SGHRS and YFSETQ. In DNA form, the CDR3 reads TGCGCCAGCAGCCCCGGGACAGGGTTCAATGAGCAGTTCTTC. Translation gives CASSPGTGFNEQFF.

There are a few counts of this clone. This chain connects TRBV19 to TRBJ1-5; a weak D match, TRBD1 (6 bases). The germline gives CDR1 LNHDA, CDR2 SQIVND (reference sequence). V dropped 6 bases and J dropped 0 bases, with 15 bases sitting between them. The CDR3 extends over 16 amino acids. CDR3 sequence reads: CASSSRPDSSNQPQHF. CDR3 bases: TGTGCCAGTAGCTCCCGCCCGGACAGTAGCAATCAGCCCCAGCATTTT.

The chain combines TRBV5-1 with TRBJ1-6; D is perhaps TRBD1 (6 bases). V was cut by 4 bases and J by 9 bases, with 14 bases left in between. CDR1 SGHRS and CDR2 YFSETQ come from the germline V gene. The CDR3 is 14 residues long. The CDR3 loop reads CASSTAGESSPLHF. CDR3 coding DNA: TGCGCCAGCAGCACAGCAGGGGAGTCTTCACCCCTCCACTTT.

This rearrangement joins TRBV5-4 to TRBJ2-5; D is perhaps TRBD2 (5 bases). Germline CDR1 SGHNT, CDR2 YYREEE (reference sequence). This CDR3 has 15 residues. Trimming took off 4 bases at V and 2 bases at J, with 15 bases between the two ends. In nucleotides, the CDR3 is TGTGCCAGCAGCCGCACCAAGGGAGCTCAAGAGACCCAGTACTTC. It translates to CASSRTKGAQETQYF.

The J gene is TRBJ2-1, the V gene TRBV7-8; 9 nucleotides align to TRBD1. With 7 bases clipped from V and 5 bases from J, the junction kept 6 bases outside the gene matches. The CDR3 is 14 residues long. The germline CDR1 and CDR2 sequences are SGHVS and FQNEAQ. The CDR3 loop reads CASTTGTGHNEQFF. The CDR3 DNA sequence: TGTGCCAGCACCACCGGGACAGGGCACAATGAGCAGTTCTTC. The whole variable domain, remainder taken from reference TRBV7-8 and TRBJ2-1, is GAGVSQSPRYKVAKRGQDVALRCDPISGHVSLFWYQQALGQGPEFLTYFQNEAQLDKSGLPSDRFFAERPEGSVSTLKIQRTQQEDSAVYLCASTTGTGHNEQFFGPGTRLTVL.